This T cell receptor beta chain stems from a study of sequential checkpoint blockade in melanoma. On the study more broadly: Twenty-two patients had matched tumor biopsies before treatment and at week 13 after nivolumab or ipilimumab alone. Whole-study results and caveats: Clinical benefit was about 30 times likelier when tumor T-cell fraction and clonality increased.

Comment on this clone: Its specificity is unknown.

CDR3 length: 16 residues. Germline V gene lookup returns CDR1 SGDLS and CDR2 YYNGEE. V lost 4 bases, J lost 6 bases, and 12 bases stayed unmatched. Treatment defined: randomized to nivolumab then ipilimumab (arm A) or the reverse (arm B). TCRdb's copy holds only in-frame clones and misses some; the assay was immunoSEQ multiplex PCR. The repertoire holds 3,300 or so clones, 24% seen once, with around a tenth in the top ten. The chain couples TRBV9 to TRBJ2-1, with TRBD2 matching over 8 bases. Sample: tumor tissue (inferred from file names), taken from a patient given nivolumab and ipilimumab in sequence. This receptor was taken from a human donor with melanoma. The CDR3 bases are TGTGCCAGCAGCCCCTTTAGCGGGGTGGTCAGCAATGAGCAGTTCTTC. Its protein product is CASSPFSGVVSNEQFF.